Listed here are 9 T cell receptor beta chains from one sample, sequenced in a study of T cell changes during pregnancy in multiple sclerosis. The repertoire was sequenced with immunoSEQ multiplex PCR; TCRdb's copy has only in-frame clones and lacks some. The sample shows approximately 43,000 clones, approximately 80% of them seen only once. Specimen: CD4+ T cells from peripheral blood mononuclear cells, collected before pregnancy. The receptors derive from a female donor with multiple sclerosis, enrolled in a pregnancy study.

This rearrangement joins TRBV7-9 to TRBJ2-5, with 16 bases aligning to TRBD2. The CDR3 consists of 17 residues. The germline V gene has CDR1 SEHNR and CDR2 FQNEAQ (reference sequence). The V gene end was trimmed by 6 bases and the J gene end by 5 bases; junction bases not matched to a gene: 9. CDR3 sequence reads: CASSRGTSGGAGETQYF. CDR3 sequence (DNA): TGTGCCAGCAGTCGTGGGACTAGCGGGGGGGCCGGTGAGACCCAGTACTTC.

This chain uses TRBV7-9 with TRBJ1-4; unclear D gene. This CDR3 spans 13 amino acids. Trimming cost V 3 bases and J 8 bases, with 10 bases left between them. Germline V gene lookup returns CDR1 SEHNR and CDR2 FQNEAQ (reference sequence). The CDR3 sequence: CASSFREREKLFF. In DNA, the CDR3 is TGTGCCAGCAGCTTTCGGGAGAGGGAAAAACTGTTTTTT.

This clone was detected only once. The chain is built from TRBV5-4 and TRBJ2-3, with a tentative D call TRBD1 (6 bases). Germline CDR1 is SGHNT and CDR2 is YYREEE (reference sequence). The CDR3 length is 17 residues. Deletions cut 0 bases from V and 0 bases from J, with 14 bases between. This CDR3 is CASSLDPGDTSTDTQYF. DNA of the CDR3: TGTGCCAGCAGCTTGGACCCCGGGGACACTAGCACAGATACGCAGTATTTT.

The chain employs TRBV6-1 and TRBJ1-1, with D tentatively TRBD1 (5 bases). This CDR3 region has 14 residues. CDR1 and CDR2 (germline): MNHNS, SASEGT. Deletions cut 7 bases from V and 1 base from J, with 13 bases between. This chain's CDR3 is CASTLLDKNTEAFF. CDR3 bases: TGTGCCAGCACTCTTTTGGACAAGAACACTGAAGCTTTCTTT.

The CDR3 sequence is CASSARQGLTDTQYF. CDR3 sequence (DNA): TGTGCCAGCAGCGCCAGACAGGGCTTGACAGATACGCAGTATTTT. This chain joins TRBV7-2 and TRBJ2-3; 7 bases are shared with TRBD1. This CDR3 comprises 15 residues. J gave up 3 bases and V 5 bases, and 8 bases lay outside the gene matches. Germline V gene lookup returns CDR1 SGHTA and CDR2 FQGNSA.

Only a few counts were recorded for this clone. This sample also contains other DNA sequences that code for the same CDR3. The gene calls are TRBV6-5 and TRBJ1-1; 7 bases match TRBD1. With V trimmed by 5 bases and J by 4 bases, 4 bases remained unmatched. CDR1 is MNHEY, CDR2 SVGAGI, per germline. The CDR3 extends over 13 amino acids. CDR3 amino acids: CASSRQGPTEAFF. The CDR3 coding sequence is TGTGCCAGCAGTCGACAGGGCCCCACTGAAGCTTTCTTT.

Concerning this clone: A read error may produce the germline difference seen at one junction end. The chain is built from TRBV7-2 and TRBJ2-7, with TRBD1 identical over 8 bases. Germline assignment: CDR1 SGHTA and CDR2 FQGNSA. This CDR3 is 13 amino acids long. CDR3 amino acids: CASSLQGAYEQYF. Here the CDR3 DNA reads TGTGCCAGCAGCTTACAGGGGGCCTATGAGCAGTACTTC.

V usage is TRBV5-6 and J usage is TRBJ2-1; D not certain. From germline, CDR1 is SGHDT and CDR2 YYEEEE. This CDR3 is 13 amino acids long. V was trimmed by 4 bases and J by 12 bases, leaving 17 bases between them. Here the CDR3 reads CASSPRGPGRQFF. In DNA form, the CDR3 reads TGTGCCAGCAGCCCTCGTGGTCCGGGTCGGCAGTTCTTC.

This sequence joins TRBV11-2 and TRBJ1-6; 8 bases agree with TRBD1. The V gene's germline CDR1 is SGHAT and CDR2 FQNNGV. The CDR3 is made up of 17 amino acids. With V trimmed by 4 bases and J by 0 bases, 5 bases remained unmatched. In DNA, the CDR3 is TGTGCCAGCAGCTCCGAAACAGGGGGCTCCTATAATTCACCCCTCCACTTT. It translates to CASSSETGGSYNSPLHF.